This TCR beta chain was found in a study of blood T cell repertoires in COVID-19. Study-level information: Material from acute and convalescent COVID-19 was sourced from the United States, Italy and Spain. In each case, the material was cDNA or gDNA derived from T cells, B-cell-depleted T cells, or PBMCs.

In the authors' methods: Nucleated cell counts were estimated from reference gene primer amplification. This table comes from immunoSEQ multiplex PCR, and its TCRdb copy is limited to in-frame clones, with some not included. V and J calls and clone size follow that table, whereas D and trimming were derived from the DNA. This table holds approximately 50,000 clones, around 85% found once. Patients of the Seattle cohort, enrolled during active infection, were followed longitudinally. Germline-derived CDR1 and CDR2 are LNHDA and SQIVND (reference sequence). Trimming took 7 bases from V and 2 from J; bases not matched to a gene: 4. The CDR3 totals 13 residues.

The chain combines TRBV19 with TRBJ1-2; 7 bases are shared with TRBD1. The TCR originated in a woman aged 80 or older with COVID-19, enrolled during active disease. The sequenced sample was peripheral blood. The CDR3 bases are TGTGCCAGTACCCCGGGACAGAACTATGGCTACACCTTC. Protein: CASTPGQNYGYTF. The full variable domain, rest sourced from reference TRBV19 and TRBJ1-2, is DGGITQSPKYLFRKEGQNVTLSCEQNLNHDAMYWYRQDPGQGLRLIYYSQIVNDFQKGDIAEGYSVSREKKESFPLTVTSAQKNPTAFYLCASTPGQNYGYTFGSGTRLTVV.